Below are 28 T cell receptor beta chains sequenced from a single sample in a study of T-cell memory formation after mild COVID-19. One entry per CDR3 protein, called by TCRdb with MiXCR from the 5' RACE reads. The repertoire holds hundreds of thousands of distinct CDR3 sequences, 18% seen once, with roughly an eighth in the top ten. Specimen: PBMCs or a T cell subset sorted from them (not recorded which). These TCRs come from an adult woman who had mild COVID-19 (a few samples of this study predate the infection). Cell type and time point are not known.

The CDR3 bases are TGTGCCACCAGTGACCCGACAGGAGCGGGAACTTATCGTGAAAAACTGTTTTTT. It encodes CATSDPTGAGTYREKLFF. The rearrangement links TRBV24-1 to TRBJ1-4; maybe TRBD1 (6 bases). The CDR3 length is 18 residues. From germline, CDR1 is KGHDR and CDR2 SFDVKD. Trimming removed 4 bases from V and 7 bases from J, with 24 bases in between.

V and J are TRBV25-1 and TRBJ2-7; 12 nucleotides agree with TRBD1. Trimming took 4 bases from V and 4 from J; bases not matched to a gene: 8. Germline lookup yields CDR1 MGHDK and CDR2 SYGVNS. This CDR3 spans 16 amino acids. The CDR3 is CASSAAGTGGSYEQYF. The CDR3 nucleotides read TGTGCCAGCAGTGCAGCCGGGACAGGGGGCTCGTACGAGCAGTACTTC.

About this clonotype: Sequence at one end of the junction differs from germline and may be a read error. V is TRBV7-2 and J is TRBJ2-3, with 12 bases lining up with TRBD2. Germline lookup yields CDR1 SGHTA and CDR2 FQGNSA. The CDR3 is made up of 16 amino acids. DNA for the CDR3: TGTGCCAGCACGTTAATGGCTAGCGGGGGGGCAGATACGAAGTATTTT. Protein: CASTLMASGGADTKYF.

This chain links TRBV7-9 with TRBJ2-1, with 13 bases lining up with TRBD2. V lost 3 bases and J lost 9; bases outside the gene matches: 2. Germline-derived CDR1 and CDR2 are SEHNR and FQNEAQ (reference sequence). The CDR3 runs to 14 residues. CDR3 amino acids: CASSLGLAGPEQFF. Here the CDR3 DNA reads TGTGCCAGCAGCTTGGGACTAGCGGGACCTGAGCAGTTCTTC.

V and J are TRBV28 and TRBJ2-3; 9 nucleotides match TRBD1. V lost 4 bases, J lost 0 bases, and 5 bases stayed unmatched. This CDR3 contains 16 residues. The germline gives CDR1 MDHEN, CDR2 SYDVKM. The CDR3 nucleotides are TGTGCCAGCAGTTCGTGGGGGACAGGGAGCACAGATACGCAGTATTTT. Amino acids: CASSSWGTGSTDTQYF.

The chain combines TRBV25-1 with TRBJ1-1; maybe TRBD1 (6 bases). V was trimmed by 2 bases and J by 3 bases, leaving 16 bases between them. This CDR3 is 16 amino acids long. The V gene's germline CDR1 is MGHDK and CDR2 SYGVNS. The CDR3 sequence: CASSEIGRGGDTEAFF. CDR3 coding DNA: TGTGCCAGCAGTGAAATAGGCAGGGGCGGTGACACTGAAGCTTTCTTT.

This clonotype was detected only a few times. This chain connects TRBV5-1 to TRBJ1-2, with D possibly TRBD1 on 5 matching bases. Trimming removed 6 bases from V and 0 bases from J, with 9 bases in between. Germline assignment: CDR1 SGHRS and CDR2 YFSETQ. The CDR3 covers 13 residues. CDR3 loop: CASTGVANYGYTF. CDR3 DNA sequence: TGCGCCAGCACGGGGGTAGCTAACTATGGCTACACCTTC.

This clonotype appeared many times. The CDR3: CASDTGTAKETQYF. CDR3 sequence (DNA): TGCGCCAGCGATACCGGGACGGCAAAAGAGACCCAGTACTTC. The chain employs TRBV5-1 and TRBJ2-5; either TRBD1 or TRBD2 may fit D (5 bases each). Trimming shortened V by 7 bases and J by 3 bases, and 16 bases separated the two germline ends. The CDR3 sequence is 14 residues long. Germline values: CDR1 SGHRS, CDR2 YFSETQ.

This clonotype was seen a few times. The chain links TRBV20-1 to TRBJ2-1; D is unresolved. Germline lookup yields CDR1 DFQATT and CDR2 SNEGSKA (reference sequence). The V gene lost 5 bases and the J gene lost 3 bases, with 11 bases spanning the gap. This CDR3 region has 13 residues. The CDR3, as DNA: TGCAGTGCTGGGCGCGGACGCTACAATGAGCAGTTCTTC. It yields the protein CSAGRGRYNEQFF.

This chain connects TRBV30 to TRBJ1-2; D is unclear. The CDR3 is made up of 15 amino acids. Germline V gives CDR1 GTSNPN, CDR2 SVGIG (reference sequence). Trimming removed 7 bases at V and 1 base at J, with 19 bases between. The CDR3 region has the DNA TGTGCCTTACGATACGACCGAGGATTTAACTATGGCTACACCTTC. Translated: CALRYDRGFNYGYTF.

The chain links TRBV2 to TRBJ2-3; TRBD1 agrees at 9 bases. CDR3 length equals 20 residues. The V and J ends lost 2 bases and 8 bases, in that order; junction bases with no gene match: 23. In germline, CDR1 is SNHLY, CDR2 FYNNEI. Here the CDR3 reads CASSEKRRDRVSSTWGTQYF. As DNA, the CDR3 is TGTGCCAGCAGTGAAAAACGCCGGGACAGGGTTTCTAGCACGTGGGGTACGCAGTATTTT.

This clonotype showed up many times. The rearrangement links TRBV20-1 to TRBJ1-1; TRBD1 matches at 7 bases. The germline gives CDR1 DFQATT, CDR2 SNEGSKA (reference sequence). CDR3 length equals 14 residues. V shed 3 bases, J shed 4 bases, and the junction held 8 bases outside the gene matches. CDR3 amino acids: CSASETGQGTEAFF. For the CDR3, the DNA is TGCAGTGCTAGCGAGACAGGGCAGGGCACTGAAGCTTTCTTT.

This clonotype was counted only a few times. The rearrangement uses TRBV20-1 and TRBJ1-2; maybe TRBD1 (5 bases). Germline V CDR1 and CDR2: DFQATT, SNEGSKA (reference sequence). Trimming left V 3 bases short and J 4 bases short, with 12 bases between. The CDR3 sequence is 13 residues long. The CDR3 coding sequence is TGCAGTGCTAGTTGGGGCGGCAGCTATGGCTACACCTTC. It is translated as CSASWGGSYGYTF.

This clonotype was detected only a few times. V usage is TRBV25-1 and J usage is TRBJ1-2, with 8 nucleotides matching TRBD1. There are 16 residues in the CDR3. CDR1 and CDR2 from the germline V gene are MGHDK and SYGVNS. The junction had 10 bases not matched to a gene; V was cut back by 3 bases and J by 4 bases. The CDR3: CASSDDGGQGGYGYTF. Written as DNA, the CDR3 is TGTGCCAGCAGTGATGATGGAGGACAGGGAGGCTATGGCTACACCTTC.

With respect to this clonotype: This may come from a read error, since a much larger clone is one base off. J is TRBJ1-1 and V is TRBV6-6; no definite D call. CDR3 length equals 12 residues. V was cut by 6 bases and J by 1 base, with 6 bases left in between. Germline CDR1 reads MNHNY; CDR2 reads SVGAGI (reference sequence). CDR3 protein: CASRPPNTEAFF. The DNA of the CDR3 is TGTGCCAGCAGACCCCCGAACACTGAAGCTTTCTTT.

This rearrangement joins TRBV12-3 or TRBV12-4 to TRBJ2-4; no reliable D call. V shed 3 bases and J shed 9 bases, with 21 bases lying between them. The CDR3 is 16 residues long. CDR3 in amino acids: CASSFYQAPKEFIQYF. The DNA of the CDR3 is TGTGCCAGCAGTTTTTACCAGGCCCCTAAGGAATTCATTCAGTACTTC.

This clonotype was seen a handful of times. This chain links TRBV5-1 with TRBJ2-2; the match to TRBD1 covers 10 bases. CDR3 size: 16 residues. V lost 0 bases, J lost 4 bases, and 3 bases stayed unmatched. CDR1 and CDR2 (germline): SGHRS, YFSETQ. CDR3 DNA sequence: TGCGCCAGCAGCTTGGAAGGGACAGGGGCCACCGGGGAGCTGTTTTTT. Translated: CASSLEGTGATGELFF.

The rearrangement links TRBV15 to TRBJ1-2, with D possibly being TRBD1 (6 bases). Germline V CDR1 and CDR2: LNHNV, YYDKDF (reference sequence). The V and J ends lost 2 bases and 4 bases respectively, with 14 bases between them. The CDR3 is made up of 15 amino acids. For the CDR3, the DNA is TGTGCCACCAGCAGACTTGGGACATTCGGCTATGGCTACACCTTC. This sequence encodes CATSRLGTFGYGYTF.

The chain couples TRBV9 to TRBJ2-7; 7 nucleotides line up with TRBD2. The CDR3 runs to 16 residues. In germline, CDR1 is SGDLS, CDR2 YYNGEE. Trimming removed 0 bases from V and 0 bases from J; junction bases left unmatched: 6. The CDR3 region is CASSVEASGSSYEQYF. The CDR3 nucleotides read TGTGCCAGCAGCGTAGAAGCTAGCGGAAGCTCCTACGAGCAGTACTTC.

The chain recombines TRBV30 with TRBJ2-7; perhaps TRBD1 as D (6 bases). The CDR3 runs to 12 residues. Germline values: CDR1 GTSNPN, CDR2 SVGIG (reference sequence). Trimming removed 4 bases from V and 2 bases from J, with 9 bases in between. The CDR3 sequence: CAWTPGAYEQYF. Here the CDR3 DNA reads TGTGCCTGGACGCCAGGGGCCTACGAGCAGTACTTC. Drawing the rest from reference TRBV30 and TRBJ2-7, the complete variable domain is SQTIHQWPATLVQPVGSPLSLECTVEGTSNPNLYWYRQAAGRGLQLLFYSVGIGQISSEVPQNLSASRPQDRQFILSSKKLLLSDSGFYLCAWTPGAYEQYFGPGTRLTVT.

This clonotype was seen more than once but under ten times. CDR3 loop: CASGGGRASNEQFF. The CDR3 DNA reads as TGCGCCAGCGGGGGCGGGAGGGCGAGTAATGAGCAGTTCTTC. The chain uses TRBV5-1 and TRBJ2-1; 9 nucleotides agree with TRBD2. The CDR3 runs 14 residues. V gave up 7 bases and J gave up 7 bases; unmatched junction bases: 9. Germline V gene lookup returns CDR1 SGHRS and CDR2 YFSETQ.

The CDR3 loop reads CACSRDRSYEQYF. The CDR3 DNA reads as TGTGCCTGCTCCCGGGACAGGAGCTACGAGCAGTACTTC. V is TRBV30 and J is TRBJ2-7; 8 bases are a match to TRBD1. After removal of 6 bases from V and 3 bases from J, the junction contained 7 bases not matched to a gene. The CDR3 loop spans 13 amino acids. Per the germline V gene, CDR1 is GTSNPN and CDR2 is SVGIG (reference sequence).

This chain links TRBV30 with TRBJ2-5; 9 nucleotides agree with TRBD1. The CDR3 is 12 amino acids. CDR1 and CDR2 (germline): GTSNPN, SVGIG (reference sequence). V shed 8 bases and J 4 bases; nucleotides not matched to a gene: 5. CDR3 sequence (DNA): TGTGCCGGACACAGGGGGCCAGAGACCCAGTACTTC. Its protein is CAGHRGPETQYF.

This chain connects TRBV12-3 or TRBV12-4 to TRBJ2-6; the match to TRBD1 covers 7 bases. CDR3 length equals 16 residues. The ends lost 6 bases at V and 2 bases at J; junction bases unmatched: 7. CDR3 DNA: TGTGCCAGCAGGTCTCGTCAGGGGGCTGGGGCCAACGTCCTGACTTTC. The encoded protein is CASRSRQGAGANVLTF.

A few counts support this clonotype. V gene TRBV20-1 combines with J gene TRBJ1-6; 7 bases match TRBD1. V trimming: 2 bases; J trimming: 7 bases; junction bases outside the gene matches: 5. Germline values: CDR1 DFQATT, CDR2 SNEGSKA (reference sequence). The CDR3 is 14 residues long. CDR3: CSARTRTGNSPLHF. The CDR3 bases are TGCAGTGCTAGAACCCGGACAGGAAATTCACCCCTCCACTTT.

This clonotype has more than one count but fewer than ten. The V and J genes are TRBV11-3 and TRBJ1-2; no definite D call. CDR1 is SGHNT, CDR2 YENEEA, per germline. This CDR3 has 14 residues. V dropped 3 bases and J dropped 0 bases, with 8 bases sitting between them. Written as DNA, the CDR3 is TGTGCCAGCAGCTTCGGCAGTTCTAACTATGGCTACACCTTC. Protein sequence: CASSFGSSNYGYTF.

This clonotype was seen repeatedly, ten times or more. The rearrangement joins TRBV29-1 to TRBJ1-1; 10 nucleotides align to TRBD1. The CDR3 length is 13 residues. The germline V gene has CDR1 SQVTM and CDR2 ANQGSEA. Trimming removed 7 bases from V and 1 base from J; junction bases left unmatched: 3. In DNA, the CDR3 is TGCAGCGGGGGACAGGGGCGGAACACTGAAGCTTTCTTT. It yields the protein CSGGQGRNTEAFF.

This clonotype was observed a few times. The gene calls are TRBV27 and TRBJ2-3; no clear D. The CDR3 extends over 14 amino acids. CDR1 and CDR2 from the germline V gene are MNHEY and SMNVEV (reference sequence). Deletions cut 2 bases from V and 2 bases from J, with 8 bases between. The CDR3 reads CASSLGRPTDTQYF. The CDR3 DNA reads as TGTGCCAGCAGTTTAGGCCGACCCACAGATACGCAGTATTTT.